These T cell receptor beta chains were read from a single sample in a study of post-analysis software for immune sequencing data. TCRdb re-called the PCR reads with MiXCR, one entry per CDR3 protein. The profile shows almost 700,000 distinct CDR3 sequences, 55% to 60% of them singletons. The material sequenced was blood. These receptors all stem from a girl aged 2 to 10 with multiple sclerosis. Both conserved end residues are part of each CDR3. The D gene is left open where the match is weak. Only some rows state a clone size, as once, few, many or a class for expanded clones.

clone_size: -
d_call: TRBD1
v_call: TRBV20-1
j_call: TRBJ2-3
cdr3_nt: TGCAGTGCTAGTATGGACAGGGGCACGGGAGATACGCAGTATTTT
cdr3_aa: CSASMDRGTGDTQYF

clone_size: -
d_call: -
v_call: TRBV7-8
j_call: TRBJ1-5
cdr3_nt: TGTGCCAGCAGCTTAAGCTGGCTGAATAGCAATCAGCCCCAGCATTTT
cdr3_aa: CASSLSWLNSNQPQHF

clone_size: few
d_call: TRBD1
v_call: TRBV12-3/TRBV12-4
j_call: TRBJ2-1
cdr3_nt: TGTGCCAGCATGCTCTTTGGGGGACAGGGCTCCTACAATGAGCAGTTCTTC
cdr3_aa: CASMLFGGQGSYNEQFF

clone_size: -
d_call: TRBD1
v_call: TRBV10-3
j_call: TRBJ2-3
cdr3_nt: TGTGCCATCAGTGATCTGACAGGGGCAGAACAGTATTTT
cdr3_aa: CAISDLTGAEQYF

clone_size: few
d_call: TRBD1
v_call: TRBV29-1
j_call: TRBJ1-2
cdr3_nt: TGCAGCGTCCGGACAGGCGGGAGTAACTATGGCTACACCTTC
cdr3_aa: CSVRTGGSNYGYTF

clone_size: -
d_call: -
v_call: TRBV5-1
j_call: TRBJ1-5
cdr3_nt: TGCGCCAGCAGCTTGGATCCCAGTGGAGAGACCCAGCATTTT
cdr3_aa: CASSLDPSGETQHF

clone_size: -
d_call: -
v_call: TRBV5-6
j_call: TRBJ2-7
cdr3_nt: TGTGCCAGCAGCTTTGGGCAGGGTCACTACGAGCAGTACTTC
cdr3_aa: CASSFGQGHYEQYF

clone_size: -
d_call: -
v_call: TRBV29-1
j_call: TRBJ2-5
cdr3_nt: TGCAGCGTTGCGCCACGGGTCGCAGAGACCCAGTACTTC
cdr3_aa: CSVAPRVAETQYF

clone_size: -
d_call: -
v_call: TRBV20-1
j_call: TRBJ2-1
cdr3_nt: TGCAGTGCTAGAGGTGAGAGAGGGCCGAATGAGCAGTTCTTC
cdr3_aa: CSARGERGPNEQFF

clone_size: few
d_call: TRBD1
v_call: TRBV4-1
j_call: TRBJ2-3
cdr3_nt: TGCGCCAGCAGCCAAGTTGGACAGGGGAGATTTACAGATACGCAGTATTTT
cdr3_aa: CASSQVGQGRFTDTQYF

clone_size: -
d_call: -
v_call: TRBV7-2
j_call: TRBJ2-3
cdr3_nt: TGTGCCAGCAGCTTAGTTGGGGCGGGGGCCCTCACAGATACGCAGTATTTT
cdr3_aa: CASSLVGAGALTDTQYF

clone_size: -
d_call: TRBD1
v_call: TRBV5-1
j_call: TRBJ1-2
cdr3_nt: TGCGCCAGCAGCTTGGACCTCGCGGAGGGGGCCGCTGGCTACACCTTC
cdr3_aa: CASSLDLAEGAAGYTF

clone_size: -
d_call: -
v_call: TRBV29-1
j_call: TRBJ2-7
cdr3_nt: TGCAGCGGTGAGAGATCGGGGTACGAGCAGTACTTC
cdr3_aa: CSGERSGYEQYF

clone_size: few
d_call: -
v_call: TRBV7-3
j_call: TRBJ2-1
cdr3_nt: TGTGCCAGCAGCTTAAAGCCCCCTCCCTACAATGAGCAGTTCTTC
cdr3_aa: CASSLKPPPYNEQFF

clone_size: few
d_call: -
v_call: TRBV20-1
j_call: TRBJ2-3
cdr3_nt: TGCAGTGCTAGAAGGCCAGATACGCAGTATTTT
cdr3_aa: CSARRPDTQYF

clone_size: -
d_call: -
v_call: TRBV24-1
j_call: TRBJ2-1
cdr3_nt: TGTGCCACCAGTGAGGGGAACTACAATGAGCAGTTCTTC
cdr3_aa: CATSEGNYNEQFF